The clone carrying this T cell receptor beta chain has a handful of counts. Then a second PCR, running roughly 7 to 11 cycles, was carried out with a sample-barcoded 5' primer and a J-beta primer mix. Each CDR3 protein is one row after TCRdb ran MiXCR on the 5' RACE reads. The table includes about 1.8 million distinct CDR3 sequences, around 50% detected once. The study recruited healthy Caucasian donors from Russia who were aged about 6 to 100. The authors isolated at least 7 million PBMCs per sample. The data belong to a study of blood T cells in healthy people across ages. Across the whole study: About one barcoded beta molecule per two T cells was captured by template switching.

CDR3 length: 15 amino acids. Trimming removed 6 bases from V and 0 bases from J, with 9 bases in between. Germline lookup yields CDR1 MNHEY and CDR2 SMNVEV (reference sequence). V usage is TRBV27 and J usage is TRBJ1-6; D not resolved. Specimen: blood. The TCR sequence derives from a woman aged 40 to 50 in good health. The CDR3 DNA is TGTGCCAGCAGCAGGCTTGACTCCTATAATTCACCCCTCCACTTT. Residues: CASSRLDSYNSPLHF.